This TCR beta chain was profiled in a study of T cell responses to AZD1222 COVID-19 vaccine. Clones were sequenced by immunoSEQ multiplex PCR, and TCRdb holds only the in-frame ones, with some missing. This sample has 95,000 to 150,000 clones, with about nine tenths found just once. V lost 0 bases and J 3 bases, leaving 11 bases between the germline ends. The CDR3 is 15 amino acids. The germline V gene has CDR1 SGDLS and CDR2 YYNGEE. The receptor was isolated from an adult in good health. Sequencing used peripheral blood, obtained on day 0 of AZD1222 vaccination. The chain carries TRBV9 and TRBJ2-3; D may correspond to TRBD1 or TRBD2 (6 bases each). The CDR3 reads CASSVEGGRTDTQYF. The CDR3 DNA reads TGTGCCAGCAGCGTAGAAGGGGGGAGGACAGATACGCAGTATTTT.